This T cell receptor beta chain was sequenced in a study of cytomegalovirus exposure and HLA in healthy donors. Findings and limits, study-wide: Being indistinguishable, some V segments were excluded, TRBV6-2 and TRBV6-3 among them. Later analysis placed DRB1 highest and HLA-C lowest in TCR association rates, which differed by HLA locus. Cytomegalovirus association was listed for around 180 TCR beta chains.

Whereas donors were nominally healthy upon sampling, unrecorded immune exposures were probable. Germline loops: CDR1 MNHEY, CDR2 SMNVEV (reference sequence). Trimming at V came to 5 bases and at J to 5 bases, leaving 6 bases not matched to a gene. This CDR3 contains 13 residues. Amplification used 60 Vbeta primers and 13 Jbeta primers. Clones were read by immunoSEQ multiplex PCR, and TCRdb kept only the in-frame ones, dropping some. Among just over 150,000 clones listed, roughly 84% were seen once. Concerning this clone: The antigen remains unidentified.

The sequence was obtained from a woman under 30 in good health and CMV-seronegative. Sequenced: PBMCs. The chain couples TRBV27 to TRBJ2-7; 7 positions agree with TRBD1. In nucleotides, the CDR3 is TGTGCCAGCAGTGTCGAGACAGGGAACGAGCAGTACTTC. It yields the protein CASSVETGNEQYF.